Included here is one T cell receptor (beta chain) sequence, with context. Germline CDR1 and CDR2: MDHEN and SYDVKM. The CDR3 spans 16 residues. V lost 7 bases and J 4 bases, leaving 20 bases between the germline ends. The protocol was immunoSEQ multiplex PCR, while the TCRdb copy is restricted to in-frame clones and leaves out a portion. The sample lists about 250,000 clones; 86% were seen once. The data were obtained in a study of blood T cell repertoires in COVID-19. The sample taken for sequencing was peripheral blood. The chain recombines TRBV28 with TRBJ1-3, with no clear D. The receptor was isolated from a woman in her twenties or thirties with active or convalescent COVID-19. CDR3 region: CASIPLWEVEGNTIYF. The CDR3 nucleotides are TGTGCCAGCATCCCTCTATGGGAGGTCGAGGGAAACACCATATATTTT.